This T cell receptor beta chain was retrieved from a study of memory CD4+ T cells and cytomegalovirus serostatus (dated by TCRdb to 2018 to 2020). Some background on the complete study: The roughly 33 healthy Belgian adults in the cohort included 9 who were CMV seropositive and approximately 24 who were CMV seronegative. To replicate a published TCR-based CMV serostatus classifier, the researchers sequenced the CD4+ memory TCRbeta repertoires of a Belgian cohort whose cytomegalovirus serostatus was known. The research as a whole found: The results were read as suggesting that the CMV-associated TCR signature is, for the most part, present in the CD4+ memory repertoire. Only CD4+CD45RO+ memory cells were sequenced, unlike the original study, which covered naive and memory CD4+ and CD8+ populations. CMV serostatus prediction reached a median bootstrapped AUC of 0.95 with the original framework and 0.75 to 0.92 with a US-trained random forest. On the Belgian cohort, the classifier built on the original framework reached a median bootstrapped AUC of roughly 0.96, with a 95% CI of 0.76-1.00. Of more than 150 previously reported CMV-associated TCRbeta sequences, about 68 appeared in the CD4+ memory repertoires, each in one to five individuals.

A FACSAria II was used to sort memory CD4+ T cells, defined as single viable CD3+CD4+CD8-CD45RO+ cells. CMV serostatus was assessed using a Roche Elecsys assay, by which serum IgG against CMV pp150, pp28, p38 and p52 was detected. After thawing, total CD4+ T cells were enriched by positive selection with CD4 magnetic microbeads. Samples originated from another study that specifically interrogated the CD4+ T cell memory repertoire. Peripheral blood mononuclear cells were isolated and cryopreserved according to standard operating procedures, and serum was kept at -80 degrees C. CD3-PerCP (BW264/56), CD4-APC (RPA-T4), CD45RO-PE (UCHT1) and CD8-Pacific Orange (3B5) antibodies were used for staining, and non-viable cells were excluded with Sytox blue. The CDR3 starts with the cysteine, ends with the phenylalanine, and has 17 residues. Solely the CDR3 DNA is kept, with 51 bases framed from the first base. After removal of 0 bases from V and 2 bases from J, the junction retains 4 bases not matched to a gene. CDR1 SGHDN and CDR2 FVKESK were looked up in the germline V gene.

The Quick-DNA Microprep Kit was used to extract genomic DNA from the sorted cells. Amplification of TCRbeta DNA was done with the immunoSEQ hsTCRbeta kit, following the protocol from the manufacturer. An Illumina MiSeq instrument was used to sequence the TCRbeta libraries. The original methods were these. Following removal of out-of-frame sequences, approximately 2.1 million distinct TCRbeta sequences were retained, with an average of approximately 64,000 per individual. Two values were used to score each individual: the count of 150 to 200 previously reported CMV-associated TCRbeta sequences and the total count of productive distinct TCRbeta sequences. A beta-binomial model was reimplemented in Python, and scikit-learn random forests with default parameters were trained on US cohort data. Classifier performance on the Belgian cohort was reported as the median AUC with percentile confidence intervals calculated over 10,000 bootstrap iterations. As stored in TCRdb, this immuneACCESS dataset retains in-frame rearrangements with V and J assigned. A fraction of the clones does not appear; measured against another copy, unresolved V genes explain less than half of the discrepancy, and the remainder lacks a known reason. The V and J calls and clone size were taken over from that table, and D and trimming were inferred from the DNA. The sample contains 50,000 to 55,000 clones, under 80% of them found a single time. The ten biggest clones cover 0.77% of the sample.

Remarks on this clone: What antigen it recognizes has not been identified. Qualities for individual bases were not recorded, and no much larger clone is one base off.

This TCR was recovered from an adult in good health and CMV-seronegative. The chain was built from TRBV14 and TRBJ2-3, with 11 bases aligning to TRBD2. The specimen sequenced was memory CD4+ T cells from blood. Here the CDR3 is given as CASSQELAGAYTDTQYF. The base sequence is TGTGCCAGCAGCCAAGAACTAGCGGGGGCCTACACAGATACGCAGTATTTT.